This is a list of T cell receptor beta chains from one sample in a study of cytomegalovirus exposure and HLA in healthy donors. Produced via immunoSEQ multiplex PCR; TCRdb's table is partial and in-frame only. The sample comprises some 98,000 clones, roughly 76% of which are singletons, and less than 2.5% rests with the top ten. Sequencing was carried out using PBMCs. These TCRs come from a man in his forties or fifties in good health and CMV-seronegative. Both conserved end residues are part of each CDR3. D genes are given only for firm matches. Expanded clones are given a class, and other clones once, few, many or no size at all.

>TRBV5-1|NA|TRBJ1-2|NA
TGCGCCAGCAGCTTGAGGGAGGCTAACTATGGCTACACCTTC
CASSLREANYGYTF
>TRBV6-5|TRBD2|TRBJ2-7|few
TGTGCCAGCAGTTGGGGACTAGCGGGCAACGAGCAGTACTTC
CASSWGLAGNEQYF
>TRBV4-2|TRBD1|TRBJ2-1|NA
TGTGCCAGCAGCAAACAGGGGGCGAGGGGTGAGCAGTTCTTC
CASSKQGARGEQFF
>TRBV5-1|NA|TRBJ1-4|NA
TGCGCCAGCAGCGAAACAGGCAACCAAGGGGAAAAACTGTTTTTT
CASSETGNQGEKLFF
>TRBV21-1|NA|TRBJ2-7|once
TGTGCCAGCAGCGCGACTACTAGCGGGAGGGCCTACGAGCAGTACTTC
CASSATTSGRAYEQYF
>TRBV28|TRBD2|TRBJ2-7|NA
TGTGCCAGCGGACTAGCGGGAGTGCGAGAGCAGTACTTC
CASGLAGVREQYF
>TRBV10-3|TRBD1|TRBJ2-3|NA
TGTGCCATCAGTGAACAATACAGGGGGTACACAGATACGCAGTATTTT
CAISEQYRGYTDTQYF
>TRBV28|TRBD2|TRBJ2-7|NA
TGTGCCAGCAGTTTAACTACTAGCGGGTCCCCTAACTTC
CASSLTTSGSPNF
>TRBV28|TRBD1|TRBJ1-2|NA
TGTGCCAGCAGTTTCGGGACAGGGGTGCACTATGGCTACACCTTC
CASSFGTGVHYGYTF
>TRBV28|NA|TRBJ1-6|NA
TGTGCCAGCTATGGGGATCGGTGGGGGAGGAGGAATTCACCCCTCCACTTT
CASYGDRWGRRNSPLHF
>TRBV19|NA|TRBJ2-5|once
TGTGCCAGTAGTATTTTCGGGACGGGAGACGGGGAGACCCAGTACTTC
CASSIFGTGDGETQYF
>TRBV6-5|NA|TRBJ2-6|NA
TGTGCCAGCGATTCCGGCTCTGGGGCCAACGTCCTGACTTTC
CASDSGSGANVLTF
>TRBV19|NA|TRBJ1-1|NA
TGTGCCAGTAGTGCCCGACGTGAGGCTGAAGCTTTCTTT
CASSARREAEAFF
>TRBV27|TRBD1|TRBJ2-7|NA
TGTGCCAGCAAAAAAGGGGGCCGGTACGAGCAGTACTTC
CASKKGGRYEQYF
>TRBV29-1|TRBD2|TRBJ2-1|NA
TGCAGCGTCGTGTACTCGGACAGGGGATTCACTAGCGGGAGGTCCGTGGAGTTCTTC
CSVVYSDRGFTSGRSVEFF
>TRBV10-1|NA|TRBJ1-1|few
TGCGCCAGCAAGGCGACTCTGATGAACACTGAAGCTTTCTTT
CASKATLMNTEAFF
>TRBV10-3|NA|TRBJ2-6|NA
TGTGCCATCAGCCTGACAGGGACTTACTCTGGGGCCAACGTCCTGACTTTC
CAISLTGTYSGANVLTF
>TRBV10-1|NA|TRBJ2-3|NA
TGCGCCAGCAGTGAGGGGGGCAGGGCCGGAGATACGCAGTATTTT
CASSEGGRAGDTQYF
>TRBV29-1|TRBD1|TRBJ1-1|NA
TGCAGCGTTGAAGAAATCGACAGGGGAAACACTGAAGCTTTCTTT
CSVEEIDRGNTEAFF
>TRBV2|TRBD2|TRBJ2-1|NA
TGTGCCAGCACTCCCCTAGCGGGGGTTATGACTGAGCAGTTCTTC
CASTPLAGVMTEQFF
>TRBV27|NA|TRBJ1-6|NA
TGTGCCAGCAGTTCGGCAGGGCCTAATTCACCCCTCCACTTT
CASSSAGPNSPLHF
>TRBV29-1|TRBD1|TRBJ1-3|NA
TGCAGCGTCGGACAGGGGGCGGGAAACACCATATATTTT
CSVGQGAGNTIYF
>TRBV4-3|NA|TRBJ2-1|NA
TGCGCCAGCAGCCAAGAGGTAGTTGATCGGGACAAGGATTACTACAATGAGCAGTTCTTC
CASSQEVVDRDKDYYNEQFF
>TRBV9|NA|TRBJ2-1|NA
TGTGCCAGCAGCCCCGACCTAGCTGGTTCCTACAATGAGCAGTTCTTC
CASSPDLAGSYNEQFF
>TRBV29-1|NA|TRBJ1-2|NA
TGCAGCGCTAACAGGGACTATGGCTACACCTTC
CSANRDYGYTF
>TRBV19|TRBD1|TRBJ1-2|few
TGTGCCAGTGTCGCCTGGACAGGGGGCGCAGGGTATGGCTACACCTTC
CASVAWTGGAGYGYTF
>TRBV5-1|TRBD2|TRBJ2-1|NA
TGCGCCAGCAGCGCACCCGGGGGGGCGGGGGTCAGTGAGCAGTTCTTC
CASSAPGGAGVSEQFF
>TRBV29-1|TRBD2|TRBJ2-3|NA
TGCAGCGTGGCCGGGACTAGCGGGGGGGCCGTAGATACGCAGTATTTT
CSVAGTSGGAVDTQYF
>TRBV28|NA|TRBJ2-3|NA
TGTGCCAGCAGTTTAAGGGGGTTAAGCACAGATACGCAGTATTTT
CASSLRGLSTDTQYF
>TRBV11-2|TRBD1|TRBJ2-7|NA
TGTGCCAGCGCGCGGACAACAGGGGGTATTTACGAGCAGTACTTC
CASARTTGGIYEQYF
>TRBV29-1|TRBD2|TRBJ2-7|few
TGCAGCGTTGGACTAGCGGAATCCTACGAGCAGTACTTC
CSVGLAESYEQYF
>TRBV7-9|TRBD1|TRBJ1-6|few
TGTGCCAGCAGCTTACGTCGGACAGGGGGTAATTCACCCCTCCACTTT
CASSLRRTGGNSPLHF
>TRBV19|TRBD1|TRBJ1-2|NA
TGTGCCAGTAGAATAGATCGGACAGGGAGCTATGGCTACACCTTC
CASRIDRTGSYGYTF
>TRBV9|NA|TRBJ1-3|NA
TGTGCCAGCAGCGTAGGTCGGGAGAAAAACACCATATATTTT
CASSVGREKNTIYF
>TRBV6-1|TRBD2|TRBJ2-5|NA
TGTGCCAGCACTCCCCGCGGGGGGGAGACCCAGTACTTC
CASTPRGGETQYF
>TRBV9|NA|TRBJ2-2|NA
TGTGCCAGCAGCGATCATGCCAGGGTACTTGCCGGGGAGCTGTTTTTT
CASSDHARVLAGELFF
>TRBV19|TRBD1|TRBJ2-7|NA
TGTGCCAGTTCGGGACAGGACTTCTACGAGCAGTACTTC
CASSGQDFYEQYF
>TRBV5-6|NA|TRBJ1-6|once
TGTGCCAGCAGCTTGGGGGCGCAGGGAAGCTCACCCCTCCACTTT
CASSLGAQGSSPLHF
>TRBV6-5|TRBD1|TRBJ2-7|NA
TGTGCCAGCAGTTACAGGGCAGGGGGCATGTACGAGCAGTACTTC
CASSYRAGGMYEQYF
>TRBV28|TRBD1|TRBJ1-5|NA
TGTGCCAGCAGGGATAAGTTGGGGACAGGGGGCCCTTATAGCAATCAGCCCCAGCATTTT
CASRDKLGTGGPYSNQPQHF
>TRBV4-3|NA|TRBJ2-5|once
TGCGCCAGCAGCCAAGGAAGGGAGCAGTACTTC
CASSQGREQYF
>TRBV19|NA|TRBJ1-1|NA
TGTGCCAGTAGTTCGATACAGGTGAACACTGAAGCTTTCTTT
CASSSIQVNTEAFF
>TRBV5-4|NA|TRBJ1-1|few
TGTGCCAGCAGCAGGGCCGGTGGAGGGAACACTGAAGCTTTCTTT
CASSRAGGGNTEAFF
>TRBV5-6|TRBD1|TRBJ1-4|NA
TGTGCCAGCAGCTCCTTCGACAGGGGTGATGAAAAACTGTTTTTT
CASSSFDRGDEKLFF
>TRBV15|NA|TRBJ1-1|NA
TGTGCCACCAGCAGAAACACAGGGTACACTGAAGCTTTCTTT
CATSRNTGYTEAFF
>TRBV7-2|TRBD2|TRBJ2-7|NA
TGTGCCAGCAGCTTGGACCATGCGGGGGTTACCTACGAGCAGTACTTC
CASSLDHAGVTYEQYF